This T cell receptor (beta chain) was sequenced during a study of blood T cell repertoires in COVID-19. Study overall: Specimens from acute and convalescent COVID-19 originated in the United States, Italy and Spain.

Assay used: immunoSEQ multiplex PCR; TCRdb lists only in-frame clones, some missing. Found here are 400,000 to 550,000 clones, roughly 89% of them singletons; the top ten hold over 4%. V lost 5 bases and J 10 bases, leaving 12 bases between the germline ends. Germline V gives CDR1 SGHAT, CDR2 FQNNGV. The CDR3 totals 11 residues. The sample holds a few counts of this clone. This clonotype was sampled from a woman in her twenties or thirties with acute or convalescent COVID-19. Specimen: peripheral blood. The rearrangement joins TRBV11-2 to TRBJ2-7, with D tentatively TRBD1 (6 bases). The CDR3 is CASSQQGHQYF. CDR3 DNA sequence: TGTGCCAGCAGCCAACAGGGTCACCAGTACTTC.